What follows describes a single T cell receptor beta chain. One end of the junction is discordant with germline, which a read error may explain. This sample stems from a study of read filtering for tumor transcriptome and immune sequencing. The library was built from 400 to 500 ng RNA with molecular barcoded adaptors for alpha/delta and beta/gamma chains. From the reads, TCRdb called clonotypes with MiXCR, one entry per CDR3 protein. The sample carries about 24,000 distinct CDR3 sequences, about 22% recorded once. The CDR3 is 20 residues long. From germline, CDR1 is LGHNA and CDR2 YNFKEQ. The specimen was a population of CD138-negative cells sorted from bone marrow. The J gene is TRBJ2-5, the V gene TRBV4-2, with D possibly matching TRBD2 (6 bases). The clonotype originates from a donor at least 40 years old with multiple myeloma. In nucleotides, the CDR3 is TGTGCCAGCAGCCAAGAAATCAGGTTTCGTGCGGGGCCGGGAAGGGAGACCCAGTACTTT. Translation gives CASSQEIRFRAGPGRETQYF.